This passage covers 30 T cell receptor beta chains from one sample sequenced in a study of molecular identifiers for immune sequencing clone quantification. Each CDR3 protein gets one entry after TCRdb re-called the PCR reads with MiXCR. In the table there are about 630,000 distinct CDR3 sequences, about 25% of which are singletons. Sequenced: naive CD8+ T cells from blood, with Jurkat cell RNA spiked in. Subset denoted: FACS-sorted CD8+CD4-CCR7+CD45RA+ naive T cells. The receptors derive from a human donor in good health. Some libraries in this study had Jurkat cell RNA spiked in.

There are many counts of this clonotype. Sequence at one end of the junction differs from germline and may be a read error. The chain is built from TRBV5-8 and TRBJ2-7, with a possible D match to TRBD1 (5 bases). This CDR3 region has 12 residues. In germline, CDR1 is SGHTS, CDR2 YDEGEE. The CDR3 sequence is CASSKRTDSRVF. CDR3 DNA: TGTGCCAGCAGCAAAAGGACCGACTCCAGGGTCTTC.

This clonotype was detected a few times. The V gene is TRBV23-1, the J gene TRBJ1-4; 7 positions agree with TRBD1. TRBV23-1 belongs to the ORF category, with a function that is uncertain. CDR3 size: 16 residues. V shed 1 base and J 7 bases; nucleotides not matched to a gene: 9. CDR3 residues: CASSQWKGGCGEKLFF. The CDR3 DNA reads TGCGCCAGCAGTCAATGGAAAGGGGGCTGCGGTGAAAAACTGTTTTTT.

This clonotype was picked up a small number of times. The genes are TRBV27 and TRBJ2-3; TRBD2 agrees at 8 bases. The CDR3 has 16 amino acids. Germline V gene lookup returns CDR1 MNHEY and CDR2 SMNVEV (reference sequence). Germline trimming cut 4 bases from V and 0 bases from J; bases unmatched to any gene: 6. CDR3 in amino acids: CASSSPGGGSTDTQYF. The CDR3 bases are TGTGCCAGCAGTTCGCCCGGGGGGGGTAGCACAGATACGCAGTATTTT.

This chain joins TRBV4-3 and TRBJ2-7; 10 bases agree with TRBD2. The CDR3 consists of 16 residues. Germline V gene lookup returns CDR1 LGHNA and CDR2 YSLEER. V lost 1 base to trimming and J lost 5 bases; unmatched junction nucleotides: 8. CDR3 amino acids: CASSQGGELAGHEQYF. The CDR3, as DNA: TGCGCCAGCAGCCAAGGGGGCGAACTAGCGGGGCACGAGCAGTACTTC.

This clonotype was detected ten times or more. This chain links TRBV7-2 with TRBJ1-5; D is uncertain. The CDR3 runs to 14 residues. Trimming stripped 8 bases from V and 3 bases from J, with 14 bases between. Germline assignment: CDR1 SGHTA and CDR2 FQGNSA. CDR3 residues: CASSWRSLNQPQHF. The CDR3 region has the DNA TGTGCCAGCTCATGGAGGTCCCTCAATCAGCCCCAGCATTTT.

This clonotype was counted at least ten times. The chain carries TRBV6-5 and TRBJ2-1; D is possibly TRBD1 or TRBD2 (6 bases each). The germline V gene encodes CDR1 MNHEY and CDR2 SVGAGI. The CDR3 is 17 residues long. Trimming removed 6 bases at V and 2 bases at J, with 20 bases between. For the CDR3, the DNA is TGTGCCAGCAGGGTCAGGGAGGTTCGGGGGCCCTACAATGAGCAGTTCTTC. This encodes CASRVREVRGPYNEQFF.

In this sample, this clonotype turned up a few times. The V call is TRBV7-9, the J call TRBJ2-6; 9 positions agree with TRBD1. Trimming cost V 4 bases and J 2 bases; bases outside gene matches: 6. From germline, CDR1 is SEHNR and CDR2 FQNEAQ (reference sequence). The CDR3 runs 17 residues. CDR3 sequence: CASSWGQGRAGANVLTF. CDR3 nucleotides: TGTGCCAGCAGCTGGGGACAGGGAAGGGCTGGGGCCAACGTCCTGACTTTC.

In its sample, this clonotype was seen once. One end of the junction does not line up with germline, which may come from a read error. The chain combines TRBV5-1 with TRBJ2-7; tentative D call: TRBD2 (5 bases). Germline assignment: CDR1 SGHRS and CDR2 YFSETQ. This CDR3 comprises 14 residues. The CDR3 spells CAGSATREGREQYF. CDR3 DNA: TGCGCCGGCAGCGCGACCCGGGAAGGGCGGGAGCAGTACTTC.

The table lists this clonotype with a count of one. The gene calls are TRBV7-3 and TRBJ1-1; TRBD1 aligns across 8 bases. With V trimmed by 11 bases and J by 7 bases, 15 bases remained unmatched. Germline CDR1 is SGHTA and CDR2 is FQGTGA. CDR3 length: 14 residues. CDR3 nucleotides: TGTGCCGGCAACTCCGGACAGGGAAAAGTTGAAGCTTTCTTT. Translation: CAGNSGQGKVEAFF.

The chain uses TRBV7-2 and TRBJ2-5; D is unresolved. Germline V gives CDR1 SGHTA, CDR2 FQGNSA. The CDR3 length is 15 residues. V lost 3 bases and J lost 2, with 13 bases in between. The CDR3 DNA is TGTGCCAGCAGCTTGGTCGATGGGTGGCAAGAGACCCAGTACTTC. This encodes CASSLVDGWQETQYF.

This clonotype was recorded at least ten times. CDR3 nucleotides: TGTGCCAGCAGTTTCATGGGCCTAGCTGATAGCTCCTACGAGCAGTACTTC. Translation: CASSFMGLADSSYEQYF. The V gene is TRBV28, the J gene TRBJ2-7; weak D call: TRBD2 (5 bases). Germline V gene lookup returns CDR1 MDHEN and CDR2 SYDVKM. There are 17 residues in the CDR3. Trimming cost V 3 bases and J 0 bases, with 18 bases left between them. Full variable domain (missing parts from reference TRBV28 and TRBJ2-7): DVKVTQSSRYLVKRTGEKVFLECVQDMDHENMFWYRQDPGLGLRLIYFSYDVKMKEKGDIPEGYSVSREKKERFSLILESASTNQTSMYLCASSFMGLADSSYEQYFGPGTRLTVT.

This clonotype has only a few counts. A much larger clonotype is one base distant, so this may be a read error. The CDR3 coding sequence is TGTGCCAGCAGCTCTGGGTATTCTGGGGCCAACGTCCTGACTTTC. It is translated as CASSSGYSGANVLTF. The genes are TRBV7-6 and TRBJ2-6; unclear D gene. The CDR3 extends over 15 amino acids. Germline CDR1 reads SGHVS; CDR2 reads FNYEAQ. Trimming took off 4 bases at V and 1 base at J, with 8 bases between the two ends.

The table lists this clonotype with many counts. The rearrangement joins TRBV12-3 or TRBV12-4 to TRBJ1-6; possible D gene TRBD1, 5 bases. Trimming shortened V by 5 bases and J by 6 bases, and 11 bases separated the two germline ends. The CDR3 runs to 14 residues. In nucleotides, the CDR3 is TGTGCCAGCAGTCCAGGGACTTTTAATTCACCCCTCCACTTT. Amino acid sequence: CASSPGTFNSPLHF.

The V and J genes are TRBV7-9 and TRBJ2-1, with TRBD1 as a possible D gene (5 bases). The CDR3 extends over 16 amino acids. The V and J ends lost 0 bases and 3 bases respectively, with 12 bases between them. CDR1 is SEHNR, CDR2 FQNEAQ, per germline (reference sequence). CDR3: CASSLAGQGVYNEQFF. Written as DNA, the CDR3 is TGTGCCAGCAGCTTAGCGGGGCAGGGTGTCTACAATGAGCAGTTCTTC.

As for this clonotype: A read error is likely, as this CDR3 ends without the conserved phenylalanine or tryptophan. This chain joins TRBV5-1 and TRBJ2-3; TRBD1 aligns across 9 bases. Germline V gives CDR1 SGHRS, CDR2 YFSETQ. The CDR3 runs 16 residues. V lost 4 bases and J lost 2; bases outside the gene matches: 8. The CDR3 bases are TGCGCCAGCAGCGGAGGACAGGGGTTGCTCACAGATACGCAGTATCTT. Translating gives CASSGGQGLLTDTQYL.

This clonotype has a single count. A much bigger clone sits one base away, suggesting this may be a read error. The genes are TRBV25-1 and TRBJ2-6, with TRBD1 matching 7 bases. CDR1 MGHDK and CDR2 SYGVNS come from the germline V gene. The V gene end was trimmed by 8 bases and the J gene end by 2 bases; junction bases not matched to a gene: 6. CDR3 length equals 15 residues. The chain's CDR3 is CASCTGDPGANVLTF. DNA of the CDR3: TGTGCCAGCTGTACAGGGGACCCTGGGGCCAACGTCCTGACTTTC.

This clonotype was counted between two and nine times. J is TRBJ2-3 and V is TRBV4-1, with 8 bases lining up with TRBD1. CDR3 length equals 15 residues. Unmatched junction bases numbered 4, after V lost 4 bases and J lost 1 base. Germline V gene sequence: CDR1 MGHRA, CDR2 YSYEKL. CDR3 DNA: TGCGCCAGCAGCCCGCCGACAGGGGGCACAGATACGCAGTATTTT. Translated: CASSPPTGGTDTQYF.

Only a few counts were recorded for this clonotype. This chain links TRBV4-1 with TRBJ1-2; D is uncertain. Germline V gene sequence: CDR1 MGHRA, CDR2 YSYEKL. The germline V and J ends were trimmed by 4 bases and 5 bases, with 8 bases remaining between them. This CDR3 is built from 12 residues. The CDR3, as DNA: TGCGCCAGCAGCCGGGTGGGGTATGGCTACACCTTC. Translation: CASSRVGYGYTF.

The sample holds many counts of this clonotype. The chain carries TRBV9 and TRBJ2-5; TRBD1 might be the D (5 bases). Trimming removed 0 bases from V and 6 bases from J, with 12 bases in between. The CDR3 sequence is 14 residues long. The germline CDR1 and CDR2 sequences are SGDLS and YYNGEE. This CDR3 reads CASSVGSGRKTQYF. As DNA, the CDR3 is TGTGCCAGCAGCGTAGGGTCAGGGCGGAAGACCCAGTACTTC. Full variable domain (outside the CDR3, taken from reference TRBV9 and TRBJ2-5): DSGVTQTPKHLITATGQRVTLRCSPRSGDLSVYWYQQSLDQGLQFLIQYYNGEERAKGNILERFSAQQFPDLHSELNLSSLELGDSALYFCASSVGSGRKTQYFGPGTRLLVL.

This clonotype was picked up many times. The chain links TRBV6-2 or TRBV6-3 to TRBJ2-3; possible D gene TRBD2, 5 bases. The V gene's germline CDR1 is MNHEY and CDR2 SVGEGT. The germline V and J ends were trimmed by 7 bases and 6 bases, with 23 bases remaining between them. This CDR3 comprises 16 residues. The DNA of the CDR3 is TGTGCCAGCATTGAAGGACCCTGGGAGTTTGGGGATACGCAGTATTTT. Its translation: CASIEGPWEFGDTQYF.

This clonotype turned up a few times. The V gene is TRBV4-3, the J gene TRBJ1-2; 8 bases are a match to TRBD1. CDR1 and CDR2 from the germline V gene are LGHNA and YSLEER. J lost 4 bases, V lost 1 base, and 5 bases had no gene match. There are 15 residues in the CDR3. The CDR3 sequence: CASSQGQTGAYGYTF. The CDR3 DNA follows: TGCGCCAGCAGCCAAGGTCAGACAGGGGCCTATGGCTACACCTTC.

The DNA of the CDR3 is TGTGCCACCTTAGTACTCAGCAACCGTGTTGACGAGCAGTACTTC. Protein product: CATLVLSNRVDEQYF. The J gene is TRBJ2-7, the V gene TRBV24-1; D unresolved. The length of the CDR3 is 15 residues. Germline V gene data show CDR1 as KGHDR and CDR2 as SFDVKD. The V end was cut by 9 bases, the J end by 5 bases, with 22 bases between.

V is TRBV7-8 and J is TRBJ2-7; maybe TRBD1 (6 bases). Trimming removed 7 bases at V and 3 bases at J, with 16 bases between. Germline V gene lookup returns CDR1 SGHVS and CDR2 FQNEAQ. This CDR3 comprises 14 residues. As DNA, the CDR3 is TGTGCCAGCACCGTACAGGGTGATCTCTACGAGCAGTACTTC. It is translated as CASTVQGDLYEQYF.

The chain has TRBV7-6 and TRBJ1-1; a weak D match, TRBD1 (5 bases). Looked up from germline, CDR1 is SGHVS and CDR2 is FNYEAQ. This CDR3 has 11 amino acids. V lost 5 bases and J 9 bases, leaving 10 bases between the germline ends. As DNA, the CDR3 is TGTGCCAGCAGCCAAGGGACTAAAGCTTTCTTT. Translated, it gives CASSQGTKAFF.

For this clonotype: This may arise from a read error, as a much more abundant clone is one base away. The rearrangement joins TRBV20-1 to TRBJ1-4; D is perhaps TRBD1 (5 bases). CDR1 is DFQATT and CDR2 is SNEGSKA in the germline V gene (reference sequence). The CDR3 length is 14 residues. CDR3 protein: CSARDDSLNGKLFF. In DNA form, the CDR3 reads TGCAGTGCTAGAGATGACAGCCTTAATGGAAAACTGTTTTTT.

The table lists this clonotype with a few counts. The genes are TRBV4-1 and TRBJ1-5; D is ambiguous. The CDR3 runs to 15 residues. Deletions cut 1 base from V and 2 bases from J, with 9 bases between. Germline V CDR1 and CDR2: MGHRA, YSYEKL. CDR3 region: CASSQVYSGNQPQHF. For the CDR3, the DNA is TGCGCCAGCAGCCAAGTCTACAGCGGCAATCAGCCCCAGCATTTT.

The CDR3 sequence is CASSPASPIGTEAFF. The CDR3 DNA reads TGTGCCAGCAGCCCTGCTTCACCTATCGGAACTGAAGCTTTCTTT. This sequence joins TRBV7-9 and TRBJ1-1; D gene ambiguous. This CDR3 spans 15 amino acids. Trimming removed 5 bases from V and 5 bases from J, with 18 bases in between. Germline loops: CDR1 SEHNR, CDR2 FQNEAQ (reference sequence).

This clonotype was detected a few times. At one of its ends the junction is not consistent with the germline gene, which may arise from a read error. This chain links TRBV6-1 with TRBJ2-2, with 9 bases that match TRBD2. Germline-derived CDR1 and CDR2 are MNHNS and SASEGT. The CDR3 is made up of 14 amino acids. The CDR3 protein is CATAGGTNPGELFF. For the CDR3, the DNA is TGTGCCACTGCGGGGGGGACGAACCCCGGGGAGCTGTTTTTT.

This clonotype was found many times. The rearrangement uses TRBV11-2 and TRBJ2-1; TRBD2 matches at 16 bases. J was trimmed by 9 bases and V by 2 bases; bases with no gene match: 7. The CDR3 totals 17 residues. Germline V CDR1 and CDR2: SGHAT, FQNNGV. The CDR3 DNA reads as TGTGCCAGCAGCTTATTCGGGACTAGCGGGGGGGTTCCTGAGCAGTTCTTC. It specifies CASSLFGTSGGVPEQFF.

The rearrangement joins TRBV5-1 to TRBJ1-1; 11 bases are shared with TRBD1. Trimming took 4 bases from V and 4 from J; bases not matched to a gene: 6. Germline V gene sequence: CDR1 SGHRS, CDR2 YFSETQ. The CDR3 is 15 residues long. The CDR3 here is CASSGGTGGSTEAFF. The CDR3 nucleotides read TGCGCCAGCAGCGGGGGGACAGGGGGTTCCACTGAAGCTTTCTTT.